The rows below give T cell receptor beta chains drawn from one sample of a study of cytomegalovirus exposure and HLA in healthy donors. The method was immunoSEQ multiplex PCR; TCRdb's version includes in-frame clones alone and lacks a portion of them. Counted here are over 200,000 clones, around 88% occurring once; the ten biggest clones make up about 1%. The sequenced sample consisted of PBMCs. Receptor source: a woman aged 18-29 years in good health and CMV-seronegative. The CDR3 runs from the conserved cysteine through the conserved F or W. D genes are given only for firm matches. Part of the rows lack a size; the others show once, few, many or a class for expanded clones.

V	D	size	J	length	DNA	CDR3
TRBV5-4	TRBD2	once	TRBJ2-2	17	TGTGCCAGCCGGATCACTAGCGGGGGCTTAAACGACGGGGAGCTGTTTTTT	CASRITSGGLNDGELFF
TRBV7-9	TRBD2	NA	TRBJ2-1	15	TGTGCCAGCAGCTTAGTAGCGGGAGAGGGGAATGAGCAGTTCTTC	CASSLVAGEGNEQFF
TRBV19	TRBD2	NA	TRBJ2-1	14	TGTGCCAGTAGTATCTCTAGCGGGGCCGTTGAGCAGTTCTTC	CASSISSGAVEQFF
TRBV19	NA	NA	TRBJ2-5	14	TGTGCCAGTAAGGGGCTGGGCCCCCAAGAGACCCAGTACTTC	CASKGLGPQETQYF
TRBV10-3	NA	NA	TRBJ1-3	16	TGTGCCATCAGTGAGTTCGAGGGCGCGGGTGGAAACACCATATATTTT	CAISEFEGAGGNTIYF
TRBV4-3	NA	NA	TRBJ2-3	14	TGCGCCAGCAGCCAACTTCTAGGCACAGATACGCAGTATTTT	CASSQLLGTDTQYF
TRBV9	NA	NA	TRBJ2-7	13	TGTGCCAGCAGCGTAGGTAGCGCCTACGAGCAGTACTTC	CASSVGSAYEQYF
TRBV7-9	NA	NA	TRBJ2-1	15	TGTGCCAGCAGCTTAGGCAGGGGGGTCCAGCATGAGCAGTTCTTC	CASSLGRGVQHEQFF
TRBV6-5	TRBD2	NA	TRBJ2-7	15	TGTGCCAGCAGTTATAAAGCGGGAGGCAGGTACGAGCAGTACTTC	CASSYKAGGRYEQYF
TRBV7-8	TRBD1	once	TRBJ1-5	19	TGTGCCAGCAGCTTAAAAGCGAGGGGCCCAGGGGGGAGCAATCAGCCCCAGCATTTT	CASSLKARGPGGSNQPQHF
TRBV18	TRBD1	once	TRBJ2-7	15	TGTGCCAGCTCACCGCGGACAGGGGGAATCTACGAGCAGTACTTC	CASSPRTGGIYEQYF
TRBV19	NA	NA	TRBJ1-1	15	TGTGCCAGTAGTACGTCCGGGACAAAGAACACTGAAGCTTTCTTT	CASSTSGTKNTEAFF
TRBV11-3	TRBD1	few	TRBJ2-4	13	TGTGCCAGCAGCGGCCGGGACAGCAACATTCAGTACTTC	CASSGRDSNIQYF